The source of this TCR beta chain is a study of T cell responses to AZD1222 COVID-19 vaccine. As for the study in general: Second-dose intervals near 4 or 12 weeks were combined. Study conclusions and caveats: Two AZD1222 administrations were followed by greater Spike-specific TCR breadth and depth. The donors showed a predominance of white British ancestry and of females, with possible underestimation of clonal diversity.

Sequencing was performed with immunoSEQ multiplex PCR; in TCRdb, only in-frame clones are kept and a portion is missing. The data hold roughly 150,000 clones, with nearly 95% observed a single time. Details on this clone: Its antigen is not known. The sample has other DNA sequences that encode this CDR3 too.

The germline V and J ends were trimmed by 0 bases and 0 bases, with 5 bases remaining between them. The CDR3 runs 14 residues. Germline lookup yields CDR1 SGHRS and CDR2 YFSETQ. The source material was peripheral blood, sampled on day 0 of AZD1222 vaccination. The chain carries TRBV5-1 and TRBJ2-3; D remains ambiguous. This clonotype was obtained from an adult in good health. The CDR3 coding sequence is TGCGCCAGCAGCTTGGTGACTAGCACAGATACGCAGTATTTT. It encodes CASSLVTSTDTQYF. The variable domain in full, completed from reference TRBV5-1 and TRBJ2-3, reads KAGVTQTPRYLIKTRGQQVTLSCSPISGHRSVSWYQQTPGQGLQFLFEYFSETQRNKGNFPGRFSGRQFSNSRSEMNVSTLELGDSALYLCASSLVTSTDTQYFGPGTRLTVL.